The 5 T cell receptor beta chains below were found in one sample sequenced in a study of T cell responses to AZD1222 COVID-19 vaccine. Assay used: immunoSEQ multiplex PCR; TCRdb lists only in-frame clones, some missing. The sample comprises over 120,000 clones, approximately 93% of which are singletons, and roughly 12% rests with the top ten. The sample in question was peripheral blood, obtained after recovery from COVID-19. All receptors come from an adult who had recovered from COVID-19.

The V and J genes are TRBV6-4 and TRBJ2-1, with 9 bases matching TRBD1. This CDR3 region has 14 residues. Trimming at V came to 0 bases and at J to 9 bases, leaving 3 bases not matched to a gene. CDR1 is MRHNA and CDR2 is SNTAGT in the germline V gene. CDR3: CASSDSLDRGEQFF. For the CDR3, the DNA is TGTGCCAGCAGTGACTCCCTGGACAGGGGTGAGCAGTTCTTC.

This clone came up once. DNA for the CDR3: TGTGCCAGCACTTTGCGAGGAGTTCTAAATTCACCCCTCCACTTT. Residues: CASTLRGVLNSPLHF. V and J are TRBV5-5 and TRBJ1-6; D uncertain. This CDR3 spans 15 amino acids. Trimming left V 6 bases short and J 7 bases short, with 17 bases between. CDR1 is SGHKS and CDR2 is YYEKEE in the germline V gene (reference sequence).

This rearrangement joins TRBV7-3 to TRBJ2-3; D call uncertain. The length of the CDR3 is 16 residues. V shed 5 bases and J shed 0 bases, with 15 bases lying between them. Germline V gives CDR1 SGHTA, CDR2 FQGTGA. The CDR3 spells CASSPRRTRSTDTQYF. In DNA, the CDR3 is TGTGCCAGCAGCCCTCGCCGGACGAGAAGCACAGATACGCAGTATTTT.

The chain joins TRBV19 to TRBJ2-1, with TRBD1 identical over 7 bases. Germline CDR1 reads LNHDA; CDR2 reads SQIVND (reference sequence). The CDR3 contains 16 residues. J was trimmed by 8 bases and V by 4 bases; bases with no gene match: 14. The CDR3 protein is CASSREQGYNWDEQFF. CDR3 coding DNA: TGTGCCAGTAGTAGGGAACAGGGGTACAACTGGGATGAGCAGTTCTTC.

The V gene is TRBV29-1, the J gene TRBJ1-2; tentatively, D is TRBD1 (6 bases). The germline CDR1 and CDR2 sequences are SQVTM and ANQGSEA. The CDR3 consists of 14 residues. Trimming removed 1 base at V and 2 bases at J, with 11 bases between. This CDR3 is CSVEGAGANYGYTF. DNA for the CDR3: TGCAGCGTTGAAGGGGCAGGGGCGAACTATGGCTACACCTTC.